The clone carrying this TCR beta chain came up many times. Its specificity is unknown. This CDR3 region has 14 residues. V lost 0 bases and J 4 bases, leaving 10 bases between the germline ends. Germline CDR1 reads SGHDT; CDR2 reads YYEEEE. The entry originates in a study of spatial heterogeneity in lung cancer. Notes on the study in general: Ubiquitous expanded tumor TCRs were observed in blood more at resection than follow-up.

Time point denoted: sample taken at primary tumor resection. Whole RNA, isolated from tumor, nontumor lung or frozen PBMC, was sequenced without prior sorting. The library protocol tagged each TCR cDNA with a unique molecular identifier. TCRdb ran MiXCR on the 5' RACE reads and lists one entry per CDR3 protein. The table records more than 30,000 distinct CDR3 sequences, approximately 5.2% of them present only once. This TCR came from a female donor with early-stage non-small cell lung cancer. The chain couples TRBV5-6 to TRBJ1-2; D is undetermined. The source material was PBMCs, sampled at surgery. CDR3 amino acids: CASSLASGVYGYTF. CDR3 nucleotide sequence: TGTGCCAGCAGCTTGGCCAGTGGGGTCTATGGCTACACCTTC. The full variable domain, its missing parts supplied by reference TRBV5-6 and TRBJ1-2, is DAGVTQSPTHLIKTRGQQVTLRCSPKSGHDTVSWYQQALGQGPQFIFQYYEEEERQRGNFPDRFSGHQFPNYSSELNVNALLLGDSALYLCASSLASGVYGYTFGSGTRLTVV.